What follows describes a single T cell receptor (beta chain). Naive-designated CD8 cells lacked CD45RO, were positively enriched for CCR7, and omitted terminally differentiated effector memory CD45RA+ cells. Donors, healthy HIV-negative adults, lacked recent acute infections or vaccinations. Every donor was a Caucasian adult from Nashville, Tennessee. The CDR3 spans 15 residues. The V and J ends lost 5 bases and 5 bases respectively, with 19 bases between them. The germline V gene encodes CDR1 MNHEY and CDR2 SMNVEV (reference sequence). Method: immunoSEQ multiplex PCR; TCRdb's copy keeps in-frame clones and lacks some. The sample consists of approximately 810,000 clones, approximately 92% of them appearing once. This entry comes from a study of shared clonotypes between healthy human individuals.

V gene TRBV27 combines with J gene TRBJ2-7; D possibly corresponds to TRBD1 (6 bases). Sequenced input: naive CD8+ T cells sorted from blood. This clonotype was obtained from a man aged 30 to 45 in good health. The CDR3 loop reads CASSLTRMGAHEQYF. The CDR3, as DNA: TGTGCCAGCAGTCTAACGCGGATGGGGGCGCACGAGCAGTACTTC.